This T cell receptor beta chain was sequenced for a study of T cells in localized non-small cell lung cancer. Findings of the study overall: Higher blood T cell density tracked longer overall survival. Among the tissues sampled, uninvolved adjacent lung had the highest T cell clonality, above tumor. As only one tumor region underwent sequencing, heterogeneity remains possible.

Profiling relied on immunoSEQ multiplex PCR, and the TCRdb table lists in-frame clones only, not all of them. Of about 43,000 clones listed, 90% to 95% are singletons. Of note for this clone: Its matching antigen is unknown.

The sequencing here drew on PBMCs, taken before any cancer treatment. This receptor was obtained from a woman aged 40-69 years with stage II lung adenocarcinoma.

Written as DNA, the CDR3 is TGTGCCAGCAGCCCGCGGAGGGGAGAGACCCAGTACTTC. Translation gives CASSPRRGETQYF. The J gene is TRBJ2-5, the V gene TRBV5-4; D may be TRBD2 (6 bases). Between the trimmed V and J ends, which lost 4 bases and 4 bases, there was a span of 11 bases. The CDR3 runs to 13 residues. Germline CDR1 is SGHNT and CDR2 is YYREEE (reference sequence).